This T cell receptor (beta chain) was captured in a study of beta chain features in type 1 diabetes. Findings of the study overall: Researchers report that Type 1 diabetes patients had moderately but significantly shorter TCRB CDR3s across all four CD4+ subsets.

Over 95% purity was reached by all sorted populations. V lost 2 bases to trimming and J lost 7 bases; unmatched junction nucleotides: 3. Germline lookup yields CDR1 LGHNA and CDR2 YNFKEQ. The CDR3 runs to 15 residues. Many counts were recorded for this clone. As yet, its antigen is unknown. Expressed TCRB transcripts were sequenced, since all the RNA that had been isolated was reverse transcribed. Only in-frame clones appear in the TCRdb table, and some are missing; sequencing was by immunoSEQ multiplex PCR. The sample records roughly 150,000 clones, less than 9.5% being singletons. The source of this sequence is a middle-aged woman with type 1 diabetes. Sequencing was performed on central memory CD4+ T cells from blood. The chain carries TRBV4-2 and TRBJ1-6, with 9 bases matching TRBD1. The DNA of the CDR3 is TGTGCCAGCAGCCAACCGGACAGGGGCAATTCACCCCTCCACTTT. Translation: CASSQPDRGNSPLHF.